The source of this T cell receptor (beta chain) is a study of blood T cell repertoires in COVID-19 (dated by TCRdb to the early 2020s). General notes on the study: Collaborator samples came from the United States, Italy and Spain and covered acute and convalescent phases of COVID-19. The prospective study material was composed of cDNA or gDNA derived from T cells, B-cell-depleted T cells, or PBMCs. The dataset comprised deeply sampled blood TCRbeta repertoires from subjects exposed to, actively infected with, or recovered from COVID-19. The repertoires were made available in a free public database intended to serve as a resource for research on the immune response to SARS-CoV-2. Samples were obtained from the ongoing ImmuneRACE study (first 160 participants) and from over a thousand subjects provided by 6 global collaborators. The sample metadata nearly always contained a de-identified subject ID, COVID-19 status, age in years and sex. Where available, HLA class I and class II types were taken from metadata supplied by the sample provider and were not determined by assay-based typing.

A few counts support this clone. Its recognized antigen is unknown. No base quality information exists; no much larger clone differs at one position. Paper-wide results and their limitations: Clinical and demographic metadata were provided uncurated, with the amount varying by source and participant.

The collaborating institutions used their own protocols to collect whole blood in K2EDTA tubes. Collaborator samples were shipped for TCRbeta analysis as frozen whole blood, isolated PBMCs, or DNA extracted from either sample type. TCRbeta CDR3 regions were amplified from genomic DNA using the immunoSEQ Assay, a bias-controlled multiplex PCR. Processing in the source paper ran as follows. Within the assay, amplification of reference gene primers was used to estimate how many nucleated cells each sample contained. To quantify the absolute abundance of each unique TCRbeta CDR3 rearrangement, sequence reads were collapsed and filtered. For each sample, productive Simpson clonality was calculated by taking the square root of Simpson's diversity index across productive rearrangements. TCRdb's version of the immuneACCESS table is confined to in-frame rearrangements and falls short of the full clone set. An unresolved V gene accounts for under half of the shortfall where checked; the remainder is of unknown origin. That table furnishes V, J and clone size, whereas the DNA furnished D and trimming. The sample data list about 80,000 clones, and about 85% of these were observed just once. Jointly, the top ten make up more than 15% of the sample.

The TCR comes from an older man with active or convalescent COVID-19. Sequenced sample: peripheral blood.

The DNA sequence follows: TGTGCCAGCTCACCTAGGGGGACAGGGCTCTCGAGCACCGGGGAGCTGTTTTTT. This is translated as CASSPRGTGLSSTGELFF. Recombination connected TRBV18 to TRBJ2-2, with 9 junctional bases fitting TRBD1. CDR1 and CDR2 are read off the germline V gene as KGHSH and LQKENI. V is trimmed back by 3 bases and J by 4 bases, and the junction contains 12 bases that no gene match accounts for. The CDR3 runs 18 amino acids, cysteine and phenylalanine included. The kept DNA is CDR3 alone, 54 bases in frame from the first base. Beyond the CDR3, the reference TRBV18 and TRBJ2-2 genes provide the residues; the full variable domain reads: NAGVMQNPRHLVRRRGQEARLRCSPMKGHSHVYWYRQLPEEGLKFMVYLQKENIIDESGMPKERFSAEFPKEGPSILRIQQVVRGDSAAYFCASSPRGTGLSSTGELFFGEGSRLTVL.